A single sample gave rise to the 25 T cell receptor beta chains below, sequenced in a study of blood T cell repertoires in COVID-19. Clones were read by immunoSEQ multiplex PCR, and TCRdb kept only the in-frame ones, dropping some. The sample holds approximately 280,000 clones, nearly 90% seen once. Sequences were obtained from peripheral blood. The source is a man aged 18 to 35 with active or convalescent COVID-19.

Points on this clone: The identical CDR3 is also encoded by other nucleotide sequences in the sample. V gene TRBV7-9 combines with J gene TRBJ1-2; 8 bases align to TRBD1. V dropped 1 base and J dropped 5; count of bases not matched to a gene: 6. Germline V gives CDR1 SEHNR, CDR2 FQNEAQ (reference sequence). There are 15 residues in the CDR3. In DNA, the CDR3 is TGTGCCAGCAGCTTAGGTTCAGGGGGCGGATATGGCTACACCTTC. Translating gives CASSLGSGGGYGYTF.

This chain uses TRBV6-6 with TRBJ1-5; D gene uncertain. The V and J ends lost 7 bases and 0 bases respectively, with 10 bases between them. The CDR3 consists of 14 residues. The V gene's germline CDR1 is MNHNY and CDR2 SVGAGI (reference sequence). The CDR3 loop is CASTSDFSNQPQHF. The CDR3 DNA follows: TGTGCCAGCACCTCGGACTTTAGCAATCAGCCCCAGCATTTT.

The rearrangement joins TRBV6-1 to TRBJ2-6; D is uncertain. V lost 2 bases and J 0 bases, leaving 5 bases between the germline ends. Germline lookup yields CDR1 MNHNS and CDR2 SASEGT. The CDR3 is 15 residues long. CDR3 DNA: TGTGCCAGCAGTGAACAGAACTCTGGGGCCAACGTCCTGACTTTC. Amino acids: CASSEQNSGANVLTF.

This chain links TRBV7-8 with TRBJ1-5, with D possibly TRBD1 on 6 matching bases. CDR1 SGHVS and CDR2 FQNEAQ come from the germline V gene. V dropped 2 bases and J dropped 4 bases, with 15 bases sitting between them. This CDR3 is built from 16 residues. The CDR3, as DNA: TGTGCCAGCAGCTTATTTGCACAGGGAATTAATCAGCCCCAGCATTTT. Its translation is CASSLFAQGINQPQHF.

The chain carries TRBV11-2 and TRBJ1-2; possible D gene TRBD1, 5 bases. Trimming pared 5 bases from V and 8 bases from J, leaving 12 bases between. Per germline, CDR1 SGHAT and CDR2 FQNNGV. The CDR3 runs 12 residues. CDR3 sequence: CASSHDSRGYTF. CDR3 bases: TGTGCCAGCAGCCATGACAGTCGAGGCTACACCTTC.

The V and J genes are TRBV15 and TRBJ1-1, with 7 bases aligning to TRBD1. V shed 5 bases and J 7 bases; nucleotides not matched to a gene: 7. Germline V lookup: CDR1 LNHNV, CDR2 YYDKDF (reference sequence). The CDR3 sequence is 13 residues long. CDR3: CATSAVTGVEAFF. The CDR3 coding sequence is TGTGCCACCAGCGCTGTTACAGGGGTTGAAGCTTTCTTT.

The chain employs TRBV5-6 and TRBJ1-5; 11 bases fit TRBD1. Germline loops: CDR1 SGHDT, CDR2 YYEEEE. The CDR3 has 13 amino acids. The V segment lost 4 bases and the J segment 10 bases; nucleotides outside the gene matches: 4. The CDR3 bases are TGTGCCAGCAGCGAAGGGACAGGGGGTCCCCAGCATTTT. Translating it yields CASSEGTGGPQHF.

CDR3 nucleotide sequence: TGCGCCAGCAGCCGCATCGGGGACAGGGGAGGGAATGAGCAGTTCTTC. Encoded protein: CASSRIGDRGGNEQFF. The chain is built from TRBV5-1 and TRBJ2-1; 10 positions agree with TRBD1. This CDR3 spans 16 amino acids. Trimming cost V 4 bases and J 7 bases; bases outside gene matches: 11. CDR1 and CDR2 from the germline V gene are SGHRS and YFSETQ.

The chain couples TRBV6-6 to TRBJ2-7, with 7 bases that match TRBD1. Germline V CDR1 and CDR2: MNHNY, SVGAGI (reference sequence). The CDR3 is made up of 15 amino acids. Germline trimming cut 2 bases from V and 1 base from J; bases unmatched to any gene: 5. The CDR3: CASSYLQGISYEQYF. CDR3 sequence (DNA): TGTGCCAGCAGTTACCTACAGGGGATTTCCTACGAGCAGTACTTC.

This clone is a singleton in its sample. The chain has TRBV24-1 and TRBJ2-1, with D perhaps matching TRBD1 (6 bases). Trimming took 9 bases from V and 7 from J, leaving 9 bases between them. The germline V gene has CDR1 KGHDR and CDR2 SFDVKD. The CDR3 sequence is 11 residues long. CDR3 sequence: CATLRGNEQFF. The CDR3 DNA reads as TGTGCCACCCTCAGGGGAAATGAGCAGTTCTTC.

This clone showed up just a few times. The chain uses TRBV7-2 and TRBJ1-3; D is perhaps TRBD1 (5 bases). The CDR3 covers 16 residues. The V and J ends lost 1 base and 8 bases respectively, with 18 bases between them. Germline CDR1 is SGHTA and CDR2 is FQGNSA. The CDR3 sequence: CASSLEEQGSGDTIYF. In DNA, the CDR3 is TGTGCCAGCAGCTTAGAGGAGCAGGGAAGCGGGGACACCATATATTTT.

The V and J genes are TRBV12-3 or TRBV12-4 and TRBJ1-5; D not resolved. This CDR3 contains 13 residues. Trimming took off 3 bases at V and 3 bases at J, with 6 bases between the two ends. CDR3 amino acids: CASSFFINQPQHF. CDR3 sequence (DNA): TGTGCCAGCAGTTTTTTTATCAATCAGCCCCAGCATTTT.

V gene TRBV9 combines with J gene TRBJ2-3; 8 bases align to TRBD2. Germline CDR1 reads SGDLS; CDR2 reads YYNGEE. The CDR3 contains 18 residues. The J segment lost 2 bases and the V segment lost 5 bases, leaving 16 bases of the junction unmatched. The CDR3 region has the DNA TGTGCCAGCAGTTCCACAGCGGGGGCCACACTAGTCACAGATACGCAGTATTTT. Encoded protein: CASSSTAGATLVTDTQYF.

The chain carries TRBV19 and TRBJ1-1; D is ambiguous. Germline CDR1 LNHDA, CDR2 SQIVND (reference sequence). V lost 8 bases, J lost 8 bases, and 9 bases lay in between. The CDR3 sequence is 10 residues long. DNA for the CDR3: TGTGCCAGTGGACTATTCGAAGCTTTCTTT. This translates into CASGLFEAFF.

This chain joins TRBV4-3 and TRBJ1-1, with TRBD1 as a possible D gene (5 bases). V was trimmed by 1 base and J by 4 bases, leaving 10 bases between them. This CDR3 contains 14 residues. The germline CDR1 and CDR2 sequences are LGHNA and YSLEER. The CDR3 coding sequence is TGCGCCAGCAGCCAAGTTGGGGCGACCACTGAAGCTTTCTTT. Protein product: CASSQVGATTEAFF.

This clone was picked up one time. The J gene is TRBJ2-1, the V gene TRBV24-1, with 7 bases matching TRBD1. Looked up from germline, CDR1 is KGHDR and CDR2 is SFDVKD. The CDR3 contains 15 residues. The V and J ends lost 3 bases and 6 bases, in that order; junction bases with no gene match: 7. CDR3 region: CATSDPDAGGNEQFF. The DNA of the CDR3 is TGTGCCACCAGTGATCCGGACGCAGGGGGCAATGAGCAGTTCTTC.

Turning to this clone: The sample contains more than one DNA sequence encoding this CDR3. For the CDR3, the DNA is TGCAGCGTAACTAGCGGGGGGTACCAAGAGACCCAGTACTTC. Translating it yields CSVTSGGYQETQYF. The rearrangement uses TRBV29-1 and TRBJ2-5; 12 bases map to TRBD2. The CDR3 runs 14 residues. Per the germline V gene, CDR1 is SQVTM and CDR2 is ANQGSEA. V trimming: 6 bases; J trimming: 0 bases; junction bases outside the gene matches: 2.

This rearrangement joins TRBV6-5 to TRBJ2-5; 10 nucleotides match TRBD2. Losses at the gene ends were 0 bases for V and 4 bases for J; bases not matched to a gene: 5. The length of the CDR3 is 16 residues. CDR1 is MNHEY and CDR2 is SVGAGI in the germline V gene. The CDR3 coding sequence is TGTGCCAGCAGTTACTCGAGCGGGGGGGTTACAGAGACCCAGTACTTC. Its translation is CASSYSSGGVTETQYF.

This clone was seen a single time. The chain couples TRBV2 to TRBJ2-1, with no clear D. This CDR3 comprises 10 residues. V gave up 8 bases and J gave up 4 bases, with 3 bases separating them. In germline, CDR1 is SNHLY, CDR2 FYNNEI. In DNA, the CDR3 is TGTGCCAGCCGTTACAATGAGCAGTTCTTC. Amino acids: CASRYNEQFF.

This clone was seen only once. J is TRBJ1-1 and V is TRBV4-1, with 10 bases aligning to TRBD1. This CDR3 comprises 15 residues. The germline CDR1 and CDR2 sequences are MGHRA and YSYEKL. With V trimmed by 7 bases and J by 5 bases, 10 bases remained unmatched. The CDR3 DNA follows: TGCGCCAGCACCACCGACAGGGGGCGACGGACTGAAGCTTTCTTT. This gives the protein CASTTDRGRRTEAFF.

This sequence joins TRBV3-1 (or the pseudogene TRBV3-2) and TRBJ2-1; 9 bases line up with TRBD2. From germline, CDR1 is LGHDT and CDR2 YNNKEL (reference sequence). V was pared by 1 base and J by 3 bases, with 4 bases of the junction left unmatched. CDR3 length: 16 amino acids. The CDR3 bases are TGTGCCAGCAGCCAAGGAATGCGGGGGGGCTACAATGAGCAGTTCTTC. This sequence encodes CASSQGMRGGYNEQFF.

The chain has TRBV19 and TRBJ2-1; 7 nucleotides agree with TRBD2. There are 17 residues in the CDR3. Germline V lookup: CDR1 LNHDA, CDR2 SQIVND (reference sequence). V lost 7 bases and J lost 4; bases outside the gene matches: 16. CDR3 sequence: CASTKAPLSGVYNEQFF. DNA for the CDR3: TGTGCCAGTACCAAGGCCCCCCTAAGCGGGGTTTACAATGAGCAGTTCTTC.

The V and J genes are TRBV4-1 and TRBJ1-2, with TRBD1 matching 8 bases. The CDR3 covers 15 residues. Losses at the gene ends were 6 bases for V and 1 base for J; bases not matched to a gene: 7. CDR1 is MGHRA, CDR2 YSYEKL, per germline. This chain's CDR3 is CASRPRDRINYGYTF. CDR3 nucleotide sequence: TGCGCCAGCAGACCCCGGGACAGGATTAACTATGGCTACACCTTC.

The chain joins TRBV25-1 to TRBJ2-7, with TRBD1 matching over 8 bases. The germline V gene encodes CDR1 MGHDK and CDR2 SYGVNS. The CDR3 consists of 15 residues. V lost 6 bases and J lost 3; bases outside the gene matches: 10. The CDR3 reads CASSQDRGEIYEQYF. The CDR3 nucleotides read TGTGCCAGCAGCCAAGACAGGGGCGAAATCTACGAGCAGTACTTC.

The genes are TRBV4-3 and TRBJ2-7; 9 nucleotides align to TRBD2. Germline V gene sequence: CDR1 LGHNA, CDR2 YSLEER. V lost 0 bases, J lost 5 bases, and 8 bases stayed unmatched. The CDR3 is 16 amino acids. CDR3 nucleotide sequence: TGCGCCAGCAGCCAAGATTTCGGCGGGGGGGCCGACGAGCAGTACTTC. Protein sequence: CASSQDFGGGADEQYF.